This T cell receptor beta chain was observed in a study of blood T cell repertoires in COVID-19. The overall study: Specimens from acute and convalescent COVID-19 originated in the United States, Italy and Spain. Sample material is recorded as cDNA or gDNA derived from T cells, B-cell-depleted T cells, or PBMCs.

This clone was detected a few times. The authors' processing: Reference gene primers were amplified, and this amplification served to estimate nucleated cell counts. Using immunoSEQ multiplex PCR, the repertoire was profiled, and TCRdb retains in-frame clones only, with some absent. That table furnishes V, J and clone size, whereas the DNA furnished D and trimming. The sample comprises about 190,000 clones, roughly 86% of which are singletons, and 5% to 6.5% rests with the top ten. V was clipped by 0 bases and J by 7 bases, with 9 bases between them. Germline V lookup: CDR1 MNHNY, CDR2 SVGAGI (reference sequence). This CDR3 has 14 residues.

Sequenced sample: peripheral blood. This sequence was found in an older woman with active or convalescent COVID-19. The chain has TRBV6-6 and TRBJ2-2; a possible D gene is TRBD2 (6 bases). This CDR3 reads CASSYSLAGGELFF. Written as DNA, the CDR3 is TGTGCCAGCAGTTACTCACTAGCAGGCGGGGAGCTGTTTTTT.